This TCR beta chain derives from a study of cytomegalovirus exposure and HLA in healthy donors. Study outcomes and limitations: Reports showed the classifier diagnosing cytomegalovirus status with high specificity and sensitivity. Presence/absence analyses rested on an assumption that sequencing depth was roughly uniform across donors.

Losses at the gene ends were 4 bases for V and 4 bases for J; bases not matched to a gene: 10. Germline V gene sequence: CDR1 SGHRS, CDR2 YFSETQ. The CDR3 is 15 residues long. Notes on this clone: Its matching antigen is unknown.

This PCR relied on a set of 60 Vbeta primers and 13 Jbeta primers. Only in-frame clones appear in the TCRdb table, and some are missing; sequencing was by immunoSEQ multiplex PCR. The sample lists about 140,000 clones, about 86% occurring once. This clonotype was sampled from a man aged 40-55 years in good health and CMV-seropositive. J is TRBJ1-1 and V is TRBV5-1; 7 nucleotides align to TRBD1. The sample taken for sequencing was PBMCs. CDR3 in DNA: TGCGCCAGCAGCACAGATGGAGGGGGCAGCACTGAAGCTTTCTTT. It encodes CASSTDGGGSTEAFF. The full variable domain, with the rest looked up from reference TRBV5-1 and TRBJ1-1, is KAGVTQTPRYLIKTRGQQVTLSCSPISGHRSVSWYQQTPGQGLQFLFEYFSETQRNKGNFPGRFSGRQFSNSRSEMNVSTLELGDSALYLCASSTDGGGSTEAFFGQGTRLTVV.